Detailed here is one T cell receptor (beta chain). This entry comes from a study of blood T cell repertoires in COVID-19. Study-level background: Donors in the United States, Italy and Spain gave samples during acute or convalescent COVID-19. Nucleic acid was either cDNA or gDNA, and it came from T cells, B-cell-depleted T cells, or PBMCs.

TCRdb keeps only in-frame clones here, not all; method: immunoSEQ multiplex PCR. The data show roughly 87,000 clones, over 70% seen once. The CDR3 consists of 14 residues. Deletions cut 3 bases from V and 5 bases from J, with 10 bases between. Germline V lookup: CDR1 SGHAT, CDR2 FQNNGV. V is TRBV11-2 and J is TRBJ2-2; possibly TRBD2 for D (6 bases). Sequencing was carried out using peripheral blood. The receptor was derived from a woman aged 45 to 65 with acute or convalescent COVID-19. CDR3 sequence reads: CASSLAGLTGELFF. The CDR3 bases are TGTGCCAGCAGCTTGGCGGGGCTAACCGGGGAGCTGTTTTTT.